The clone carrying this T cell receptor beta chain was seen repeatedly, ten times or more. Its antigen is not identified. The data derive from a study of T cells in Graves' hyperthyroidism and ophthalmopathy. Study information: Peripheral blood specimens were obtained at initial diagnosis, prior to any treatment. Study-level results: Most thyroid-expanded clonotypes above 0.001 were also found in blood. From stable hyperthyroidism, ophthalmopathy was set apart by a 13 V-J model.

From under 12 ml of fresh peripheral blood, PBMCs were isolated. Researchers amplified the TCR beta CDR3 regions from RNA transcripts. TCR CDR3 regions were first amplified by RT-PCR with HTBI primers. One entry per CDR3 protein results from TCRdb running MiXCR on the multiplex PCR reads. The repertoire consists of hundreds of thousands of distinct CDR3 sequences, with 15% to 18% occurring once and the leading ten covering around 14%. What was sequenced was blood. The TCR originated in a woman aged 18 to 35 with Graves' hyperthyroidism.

CDR3 region: CASSLFAGPYEQYF. In DNA form, the CDR3 reads TGTGCCAGCAGTTTATTCGCGGGGCCCTACGAGCAGTACTTC. The chain is built from TRBV28 and TRBJ2-7, with a tentative D call TRBD2 (6 bases). The CDR3 extends over 14 amino acids. CDR1 and CDR2 from the germline V gene are MDHEN and SYDVKM. Trimming took off 1 base at V and 2 bases at J, with 9 bases between the two ends.